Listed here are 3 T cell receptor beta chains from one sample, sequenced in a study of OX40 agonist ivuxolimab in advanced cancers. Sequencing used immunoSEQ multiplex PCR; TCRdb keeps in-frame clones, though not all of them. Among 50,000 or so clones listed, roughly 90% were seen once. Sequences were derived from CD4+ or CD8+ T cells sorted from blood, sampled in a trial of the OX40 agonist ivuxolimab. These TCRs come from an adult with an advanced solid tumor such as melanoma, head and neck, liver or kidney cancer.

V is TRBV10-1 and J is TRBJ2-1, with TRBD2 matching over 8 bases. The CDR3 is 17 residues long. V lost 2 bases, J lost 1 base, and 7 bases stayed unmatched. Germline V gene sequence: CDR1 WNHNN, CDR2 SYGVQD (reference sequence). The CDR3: CASSEPRGDPSYNEQFF. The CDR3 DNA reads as TGCGCCAGCAGTGAGCCGCGGGGGGACCCTTCCTACAATGAGCAGTTCTTC.

The chain's CDR3 is CATRPGLEYGEQFF. In DNA, the CDR3 is TGTGCCACCAGGCCGGGACTAGAATATGGTGAGCAGTTCTTC. The chain is built from TRBV10-3 and TRBJ2-1; 8 bases match TRBD2. The CDR3 is 14 residues long. The V gene end was trimmed by 10 bases and the J gene end by 9 bases; junction bases not matched to a gene: 14. Germline V gives CDR1 ENHRY, CDR2 SYGVKD.

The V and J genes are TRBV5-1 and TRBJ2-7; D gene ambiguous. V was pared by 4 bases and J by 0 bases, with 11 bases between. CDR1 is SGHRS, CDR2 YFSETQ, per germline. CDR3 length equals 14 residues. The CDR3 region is CASSPRISSYEQYF. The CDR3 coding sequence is TGCGCCAGCAGCCCCAGGATCAGCTCCTACGAGCAGTACTTC.